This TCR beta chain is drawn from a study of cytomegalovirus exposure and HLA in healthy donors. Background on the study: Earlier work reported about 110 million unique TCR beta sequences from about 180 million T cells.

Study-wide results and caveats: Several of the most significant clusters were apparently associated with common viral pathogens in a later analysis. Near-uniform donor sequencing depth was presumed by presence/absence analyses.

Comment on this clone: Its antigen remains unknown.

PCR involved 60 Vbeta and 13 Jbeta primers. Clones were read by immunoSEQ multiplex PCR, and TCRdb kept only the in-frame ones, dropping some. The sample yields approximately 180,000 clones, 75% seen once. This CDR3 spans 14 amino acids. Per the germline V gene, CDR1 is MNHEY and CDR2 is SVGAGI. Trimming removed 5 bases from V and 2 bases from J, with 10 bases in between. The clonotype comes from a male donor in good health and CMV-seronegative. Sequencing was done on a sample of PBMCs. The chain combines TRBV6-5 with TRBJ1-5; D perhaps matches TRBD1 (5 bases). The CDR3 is CASSEVRGNQPQHF. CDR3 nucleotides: TGTGCCAGCAGTGAAGTCAGGGGCAATCAGCCCCAGCATTTT.